The 9 T cell receptor beta chains below were found in one sample sequenced in a study of Tregs in tolerant kidney transplant recipients. Recipients received nonmyeloablative bone marrow transplants from related graft donors, with transient mixed chimerism. Sequenced by immunoSEQ multiplex PCR; TCRdb stores in-frame clones only, minus some. Of 40,000 to 50,000 clones listed, approximately 89% are singletons. The sample in question was CD8+ T cells from blood (PBMCs), obtained 12 months after the transplant. These TCRs come from a human patient who received a combined kidney and bone marrow transplant. Part of the T cells may come from the graft donor.

The chain joins TRBV27 to TRBJ2-5; maybe TRBD1 (5 bases). The DNA end is a closer match to TRBJ2-7, so the J assignment may be wrong. From germline, CDR1 is MNHEY and CDR2 SMNVEV (reference sequence). CDR3 size: 13 residues. DNA of the CDR3: TGTGCCAGCAGCTCGACAGTTACCTACGAGCAGTACTTC. This codes for CASSSTVTYEQYF.

The chain links TRBV9 to TRBJ2-7, with D tentatively TRBD1 (6 bases). V lost 4 bases and J 5 bases, leaving 13 bases between the germline ends. CDR3 size: 13 residues. Germline loops: CDR1 SGDLS, CDR2 YYNGEE. The chain's CDR3 is CASSLNRADEQYF. The CDR3 DNA reads TGTGCCAGCAGCCTCAACAGGGCTGACGAGCAGTACTTC.

This sequence joins TRBV7-9 and TRBJ2-1; 11 bases map to TRBD2. The ends lost 5 bases at V and 5 bases at J; junction bases unmatched: 5. The CDR3 consists of 15 residues. CDR1 SEHNR and CDR2 FQNEAQ come from the germline V gene (reference sequence). Written as DNA, the CDR3 is TGTGCCAGCAGCCTTGGGACTAGCGGCCACAATGAGCAGTTCTTC. This encodes CASSLGTSGHNEQFF.

This clone was picked up one time. The genes are TRBV6-5 and TRBJ2-1, with D uncertain. Per germline, CDR1 MNHEY and CDR2 SVGAGI. V was shortened by 0 bases and J by 0 bases, with 6 bases between the two germline ends. CDR3 length: 15 amino acids. CDR3 residues: CASSYSSVSYNEQFF. Here the CDR3 DNA reads TGTGCCAGCAGTTACTCGTCGGTCTCCTACAATGAGCAGTTCTTC.

This rearrangement joins TRBV19 to TRBJ1-5; D call uncertain. The CDR3 runs to 14 residues. V was pared by 3 bases and J by 3 bases, with 9 bases between. The germline V gene encodes CDR1 LNHDA and CDR2 SQIVND (reference sequence). CDR3 residues: CASSMSSNNQPQHF. Here the CDR3 DNA reads TGTGCCAGTAGTATGTCCTCTAACAATCAGCCCCAGCATTTT.

The chain has TRBV19 and TRBJ1-1, with D perhaps TRBD1 (5 bases). CDR3 size: 12 residues. From germline, CDR1 is LNHDA and CDR2 SQIVND (reference sequence). The ends were cut back, 7 bases at V and 1 base at J, with 7 bases in the middle. The chain's CDR3 is CASIQANTEAFF. CDR3 DNA sequence: TGTGCCAGTATACAGGCGAACACTGAAGCTTTCTTT.

As regards this clone: A read error may produce the germline difference seen at one junction end. The chain recombines TRBV29-1 with TRBJ2-6; maybe TRBD1 (5 bases). The CDR3 has 15 residues. CDR1 SQVTM and CDR2 ANQGSEA come from the germline V gene. The CDR3: CSVEGTGSGANVLIF. CDR3 in DNA: TGCAGCGTTGAAGGGACGGGCTCTGGGGCCAACGTCCTGATTTTC.

The CDR3 is CASSSGTGVGSSYNEQFF. For the CDR3, the DNA is TGCGCCAGCAGTTCTGGGACAGGGGTGGGGAGCTCCTACAATGAGCAGTTCTTC. The chain links TRBV23-1 to TRBJ2-1; 10 bases fit TRBD1. TRBV23-1 is an open reading frame whose function is uncertain. The CDR3 totals 18 residues. The J segment lost 0 bases and the V segment lost 5 bases, leaving 10 bases of the junction unmatched.

The J gene is TRBJ2-6, the V gene TRBV14; 7 nucleotides align to TRBD2. The CDR3 contains 18 residues. V lost 0 bases and J lost 4; bases outside the gene matches: 9. The V gene's germline CDR1 is SGHDN and CDR2 FVKESK. In DNA form, the CDR3 reads TGTGCCAGCAGCCAAGATCGTTTGGCGGGGGACGGGGCCAACGTCCTGACTTTC. Its translation: CASSQDRLAGDGANVLTF. The full variable domain, with the rest looked up from reference TRBV14 and TRBJ2-6, is EAGVTQFPSHSVIEKGQTVTLRCDPISGHDNLYWYRRVMGKEIKFLLHFVKESKQDESGMPNNRFLAERTGGTYSTLKVQPAELEDSGVYFCASSQDRLAGDGANVLTFGAGSRLTVL.